The clone carrying this TCR beta chain was counted ten times or more. Its specificity is not known. This CDR3 has 14 residues. Unmatched junction bases numbered 6, after V lost 7 bases and J lost 0 bases. The data derive from a study of T cell repertoires in cytomegalovirus infection. Looking at the study overall: CMV infection and matching HLA type were both indicated by public TCR beta signatures.

Study results and caveats: Accumulated public TCR beta family frequency recognized individuals carrying CMV together with the relevant HLA. Within the response measured ex vivo, HLA-C-restricted CMV-specific TCR beta clonotypes were dominant.

TCRdb reprocessed the reads via MiXCR and lists one record per CDR3 protein. The repertoire has roughly 280,000 distinct CDR3 sequences, around 15% of them found once; the top ten carry 8.5% to 10%. This TCR was sampled from a human donor in good health (CMV status not recorded). Some clones in this sample may be carry-over from other donors' samples. The specimen was PBMCs. The rearrangement uses TRBV12-3 or TRBV12-4 and TRBJ2-7; TRBD1 agrees at 7 bases. Here the CDR3 reads CASTQDRLSYEQYF. DNA for the CDR3: TGTGCCAGCACCCAGGACAGGCTCTCCTACGAGCAGTACTTC.